This T cell receptor beta chain was observed in a study of response to subunit inactivated influenza vaccine. On this clonotype: What it recognizes is unknown.

CDR1 and CDR2 from the germline V gene are MDHEN and SYDVKM. This CDR3 is 16 amino acids long. V lost 8 bases and J lost 0; bases outside the gene matches: 3. The study's findings and limits: A suggestion made by the authors is that each seasonal influenza vaccination recruits few new T cells.

TCRdb reprocessed the RT-PCR reads with MiXCR, giving one entry per CDR3 protein. Here the sample spans about 650,000 distinct CDR3 sequences, approximately 14% being singletons. This sequence joins TRBV28 and TRBJ2-3, with 15 nucleotides matching TRBD2. The source of this sequence is a man aged 45 to 65 who received an inactivated influenza vaccine. This sample comprised PBMCs from blood, obtained 14 to 15 days before vaccination. This CDR3 is CASGTSGGRSTDTQYF. The CDR3 nucleotides read TGTGCCAGCGGGACTAGCGGGGGGCGTAGCACAGATACGCAGTATTTT.